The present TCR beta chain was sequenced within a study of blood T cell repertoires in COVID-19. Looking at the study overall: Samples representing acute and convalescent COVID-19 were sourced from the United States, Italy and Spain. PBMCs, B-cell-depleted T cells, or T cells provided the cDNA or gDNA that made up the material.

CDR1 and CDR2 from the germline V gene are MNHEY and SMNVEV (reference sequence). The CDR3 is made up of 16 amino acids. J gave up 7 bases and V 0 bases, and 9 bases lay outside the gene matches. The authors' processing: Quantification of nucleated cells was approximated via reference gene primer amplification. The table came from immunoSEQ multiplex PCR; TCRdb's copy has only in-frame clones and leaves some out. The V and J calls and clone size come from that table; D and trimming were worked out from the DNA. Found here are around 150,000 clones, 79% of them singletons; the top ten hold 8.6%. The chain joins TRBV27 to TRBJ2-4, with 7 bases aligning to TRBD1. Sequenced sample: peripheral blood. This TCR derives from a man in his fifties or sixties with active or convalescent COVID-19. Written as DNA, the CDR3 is TGTGCCAGCAGTTTATCGATCAGGGGGTTTGGGAACATTCAGTACTTC. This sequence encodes CASSLSIRGFGNIQYF.